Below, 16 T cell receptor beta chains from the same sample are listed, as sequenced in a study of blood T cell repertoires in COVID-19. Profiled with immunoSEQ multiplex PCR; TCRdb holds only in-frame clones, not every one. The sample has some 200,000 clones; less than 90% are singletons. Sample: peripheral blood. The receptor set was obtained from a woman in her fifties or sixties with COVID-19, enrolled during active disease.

CDR3 coding DNA: TGTGCCAGCAGAGGGACAGTCTCCTACAATGAGCAGTTCTTC. Protein product: CASRGTVSYNEQFF. The V call is TRBV11-2, the J call TRBJ2-1, with TRBD1 identical over 7 bases. In germline, CDR1 is SGHAT, CDR2 FQNNGV. With 6 bases clipped from V and 0 bases from J, the junction kept 2 bases outside the gene matches. This CDR3 contains 14 residues.

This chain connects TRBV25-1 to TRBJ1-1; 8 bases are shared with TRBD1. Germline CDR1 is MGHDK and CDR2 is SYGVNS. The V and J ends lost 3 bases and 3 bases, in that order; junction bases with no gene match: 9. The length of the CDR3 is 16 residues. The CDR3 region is CASSEGTGGRDTEAFF. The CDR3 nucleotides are TGTGCCAGCAGTGAGGGGACAGGTGGTAGGGACACTGAAGCTTTCTTT.

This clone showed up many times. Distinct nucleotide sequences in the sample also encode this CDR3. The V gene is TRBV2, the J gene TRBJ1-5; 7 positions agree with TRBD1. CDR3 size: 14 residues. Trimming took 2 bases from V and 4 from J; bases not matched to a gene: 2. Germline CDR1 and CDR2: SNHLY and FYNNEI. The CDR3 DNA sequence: TGTGCCAGCAGTGAAAACAGGGGAAATCAGCCCCAGCATTTT. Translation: CASSENRGNQPQHF.

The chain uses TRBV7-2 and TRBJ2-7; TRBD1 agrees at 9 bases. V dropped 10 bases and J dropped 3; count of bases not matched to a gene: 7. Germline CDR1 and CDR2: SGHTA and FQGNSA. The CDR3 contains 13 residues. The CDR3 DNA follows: TGTGCCACCTCGGGGACAGGGATCTACGAGCAGTACTTC. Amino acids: CATSGTGIYEQYF.

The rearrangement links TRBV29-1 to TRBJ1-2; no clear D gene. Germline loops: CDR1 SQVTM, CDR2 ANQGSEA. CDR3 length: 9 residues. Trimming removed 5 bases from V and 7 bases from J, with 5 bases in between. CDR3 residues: CSVSGGYTF. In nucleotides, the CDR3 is TGCAGCGTTTCGGGTGGCTACACCTTC.

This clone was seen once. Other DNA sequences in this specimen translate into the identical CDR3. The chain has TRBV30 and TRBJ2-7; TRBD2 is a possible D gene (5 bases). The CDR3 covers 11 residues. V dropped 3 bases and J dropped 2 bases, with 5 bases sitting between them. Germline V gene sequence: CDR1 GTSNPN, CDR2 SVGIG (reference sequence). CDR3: CAWRGAYEQYF. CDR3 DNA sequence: TGTGCCTGGAGGGGAGCCTACGAGCAGTACTTC.

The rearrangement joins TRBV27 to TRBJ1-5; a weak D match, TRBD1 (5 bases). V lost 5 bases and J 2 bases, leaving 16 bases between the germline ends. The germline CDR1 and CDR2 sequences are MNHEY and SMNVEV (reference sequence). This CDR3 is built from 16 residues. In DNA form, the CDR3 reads TGTGCCAGCAGTCGGAGGGGCGGTCTGGGCAATCAGCCCCAGCATTTT. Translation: CASSRRGGLGNQPQHF.

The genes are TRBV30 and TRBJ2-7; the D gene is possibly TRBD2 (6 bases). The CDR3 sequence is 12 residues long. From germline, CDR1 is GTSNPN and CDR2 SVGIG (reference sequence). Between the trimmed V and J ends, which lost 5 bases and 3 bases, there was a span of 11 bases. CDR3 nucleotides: TGTGCCTGGGAGACTAGGGGCTACGAGCAGTACTTC. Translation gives CAWETRGYEQYF.

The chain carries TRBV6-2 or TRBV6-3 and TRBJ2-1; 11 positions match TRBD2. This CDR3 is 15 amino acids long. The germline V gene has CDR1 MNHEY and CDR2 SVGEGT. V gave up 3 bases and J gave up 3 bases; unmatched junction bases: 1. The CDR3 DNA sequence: TGTGCCAGCAGTTATGGGACTAGCGGCTACAATGAGCAGTTCTTC. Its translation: CASSYGTSGYNEQFF.

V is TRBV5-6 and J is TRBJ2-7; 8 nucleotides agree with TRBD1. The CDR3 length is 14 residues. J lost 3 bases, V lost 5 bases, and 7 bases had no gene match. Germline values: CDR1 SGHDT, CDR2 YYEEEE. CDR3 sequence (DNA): TGTGCCAGCAGGGGGGGACAGGTGTACTACGAGCAGTACTTC. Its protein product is CASRGGQVYYEQYF.

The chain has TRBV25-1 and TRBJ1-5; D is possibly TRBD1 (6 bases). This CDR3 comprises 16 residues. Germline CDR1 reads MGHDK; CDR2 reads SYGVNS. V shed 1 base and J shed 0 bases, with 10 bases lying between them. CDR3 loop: CASSESRTASNQPQHF. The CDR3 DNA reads TGTGCCAGCAGTGAATCCAGGACAGCTAGCAATCAGCCCCAGCATTTT.

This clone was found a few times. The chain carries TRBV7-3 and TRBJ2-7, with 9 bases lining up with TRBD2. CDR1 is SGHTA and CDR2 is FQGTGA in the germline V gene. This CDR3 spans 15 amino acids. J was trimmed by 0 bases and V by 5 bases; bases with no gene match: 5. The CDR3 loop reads CASSTTSGDSYEQYF. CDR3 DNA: TGTGCCAGCAGCACGACTAGCGGTGACTCCTACGAGCAGTACTTC.

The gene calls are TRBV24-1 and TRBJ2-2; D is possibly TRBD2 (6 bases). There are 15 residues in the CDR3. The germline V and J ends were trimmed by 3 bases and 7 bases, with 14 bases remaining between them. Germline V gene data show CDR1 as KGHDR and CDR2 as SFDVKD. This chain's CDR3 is CATSDPTPRDGELFF. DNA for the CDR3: TGTGCCACCAGTGATCCGACCCCGCGGGACGGGGAGCTGTTTTTT.

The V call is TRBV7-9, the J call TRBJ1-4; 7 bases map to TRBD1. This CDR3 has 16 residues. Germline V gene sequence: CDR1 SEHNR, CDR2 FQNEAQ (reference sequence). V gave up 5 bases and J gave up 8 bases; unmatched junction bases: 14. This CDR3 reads CASSPRGDALGEKLFF. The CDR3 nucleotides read TGTGCCAGCAGCCCCAGGGGGGACGCTCTAGGGGAAAAACTGTTTTTT.

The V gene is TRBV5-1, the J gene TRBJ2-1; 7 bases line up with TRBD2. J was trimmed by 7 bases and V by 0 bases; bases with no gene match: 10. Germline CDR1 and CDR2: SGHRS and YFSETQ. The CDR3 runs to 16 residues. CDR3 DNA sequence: TGCGCCAGCAGCTTGGAGGCCACTAGCGTTTCAAATGAGCAGTTCTTC. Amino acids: CASSLEATSVSNEQFF.

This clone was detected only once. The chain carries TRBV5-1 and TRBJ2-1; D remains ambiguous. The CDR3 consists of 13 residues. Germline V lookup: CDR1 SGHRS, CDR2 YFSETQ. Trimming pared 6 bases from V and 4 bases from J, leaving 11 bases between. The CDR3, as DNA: TGCGCCAGCACGCTAACGGGTTACAATGAGCAGTTCTTC. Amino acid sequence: CASTLTGYNEQFF.